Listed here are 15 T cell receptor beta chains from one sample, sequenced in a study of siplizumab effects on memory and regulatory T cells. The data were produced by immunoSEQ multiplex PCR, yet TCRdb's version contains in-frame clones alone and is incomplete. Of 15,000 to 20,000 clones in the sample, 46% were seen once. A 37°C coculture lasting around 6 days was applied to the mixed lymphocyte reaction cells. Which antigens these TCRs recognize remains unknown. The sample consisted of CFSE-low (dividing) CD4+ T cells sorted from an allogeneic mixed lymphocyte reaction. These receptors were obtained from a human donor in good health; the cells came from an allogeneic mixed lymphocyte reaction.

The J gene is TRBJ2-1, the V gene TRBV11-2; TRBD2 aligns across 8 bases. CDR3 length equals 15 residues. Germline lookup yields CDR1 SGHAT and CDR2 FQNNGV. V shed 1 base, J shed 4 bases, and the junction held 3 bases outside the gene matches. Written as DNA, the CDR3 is TGTGCCAGCAGCTTAGCGGGGGGGCCTTACAATGAGCAGTTCTTC. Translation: CASSLAGGPYNEQFF.

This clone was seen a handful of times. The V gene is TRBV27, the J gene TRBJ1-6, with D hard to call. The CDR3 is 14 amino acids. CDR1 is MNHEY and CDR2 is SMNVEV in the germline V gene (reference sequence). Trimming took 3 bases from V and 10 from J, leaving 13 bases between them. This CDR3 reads CASSLRVPGSPLHF. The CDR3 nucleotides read TGTGCCAGCAGTTTGAGGGTACCGGGGTCACCCCTCCACTTT.

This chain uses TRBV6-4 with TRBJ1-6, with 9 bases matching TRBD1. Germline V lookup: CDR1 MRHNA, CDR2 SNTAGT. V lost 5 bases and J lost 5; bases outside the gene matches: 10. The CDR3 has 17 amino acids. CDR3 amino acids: CASSSSIGQGNNSPLHF. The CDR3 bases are TGTGCCAGCAGTTCTTCCATAGGACAGGGGAATAATTCACCCCTCCACTTT.

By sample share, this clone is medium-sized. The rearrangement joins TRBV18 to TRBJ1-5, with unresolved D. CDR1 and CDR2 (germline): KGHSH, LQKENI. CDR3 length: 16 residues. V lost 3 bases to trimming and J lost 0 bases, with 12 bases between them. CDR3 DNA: TGTGCCAGCTCACCTGTTTCGGGGAATAGCAATCAGCCCCAGCATTTT. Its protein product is CASSPVSGNSNQPQHF.

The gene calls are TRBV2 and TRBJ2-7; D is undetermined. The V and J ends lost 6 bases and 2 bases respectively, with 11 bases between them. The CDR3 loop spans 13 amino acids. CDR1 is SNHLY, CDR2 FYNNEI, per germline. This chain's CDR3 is CASRMTETYEQYF. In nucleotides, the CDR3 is TGTGCCAGCAGAATGACGGAAACCTACGAGCAGTACTTC. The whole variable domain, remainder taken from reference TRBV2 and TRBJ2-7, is EPEVTQTPSHQVTQMGQEVILRCVPISNHLYFYWYRQILGQKVEFLVSFYNNEISEKSEIFDDQFSVERPDGSNFTLKIRSTKLEDSAMYFCASRMTETYEQYFGPGTRLTVT.

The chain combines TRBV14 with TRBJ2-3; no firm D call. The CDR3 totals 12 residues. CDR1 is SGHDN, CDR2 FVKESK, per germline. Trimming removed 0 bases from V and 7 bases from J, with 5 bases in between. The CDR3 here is CASSQERYTQYF. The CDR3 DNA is TGTGCCAGCAGCCAAGAACGGTATACGCAGTATTTT.

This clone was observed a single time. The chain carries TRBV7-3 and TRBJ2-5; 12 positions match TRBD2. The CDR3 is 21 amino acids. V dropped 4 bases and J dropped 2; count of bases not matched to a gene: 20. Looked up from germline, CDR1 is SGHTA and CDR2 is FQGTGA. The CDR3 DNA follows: TGTGCCAGCAGCTCCCGGGGGGAGGTAAGACTAGCGGGGGAGACTCAAGAGACCCAGTACTTC. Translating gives CASSSRGEVRLAGETQETQYF. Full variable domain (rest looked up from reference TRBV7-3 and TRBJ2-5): GAGVSQTPSNKVTEKGKYVELRCDPISGHTALYWYRQSLGQGPEFLIYFQGTGAADDSGLPNDRFFAVRPEGSVSTLKIQRTERGDSAVYLCASSSRGEVRLAGETQETQYFGPGTRLLVL.

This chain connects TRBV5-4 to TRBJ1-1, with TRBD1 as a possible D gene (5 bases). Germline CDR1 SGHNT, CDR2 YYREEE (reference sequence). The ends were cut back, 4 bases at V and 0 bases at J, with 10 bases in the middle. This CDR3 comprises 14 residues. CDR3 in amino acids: CASSLRGVNTEAFF. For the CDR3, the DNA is TGTGCCAGCAGCCTCCGGGGGGTGAACACTGAAGCTTTCTTT.

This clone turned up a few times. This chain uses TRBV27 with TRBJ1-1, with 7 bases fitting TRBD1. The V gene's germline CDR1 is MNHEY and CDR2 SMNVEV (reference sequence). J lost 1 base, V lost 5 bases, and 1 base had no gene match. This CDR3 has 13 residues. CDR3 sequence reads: CASSRTGNTEAFF. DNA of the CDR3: TGTGCCAGCAGTAGGACAGGGAACACTGAAGCTTTCTTT.

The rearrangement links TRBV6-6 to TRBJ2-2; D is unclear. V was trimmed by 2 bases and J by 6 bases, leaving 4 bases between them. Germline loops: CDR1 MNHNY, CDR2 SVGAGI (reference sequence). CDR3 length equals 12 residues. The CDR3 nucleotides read TGTGCCAGCAGTTACCTTCCCGGGGAGCTGTTTTTT. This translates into CASSYLPGELFF.

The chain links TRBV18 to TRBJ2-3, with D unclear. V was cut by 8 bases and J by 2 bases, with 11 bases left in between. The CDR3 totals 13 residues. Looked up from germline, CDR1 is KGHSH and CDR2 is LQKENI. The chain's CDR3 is CASADRDTDTQYF. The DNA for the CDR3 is TGTGCCAGCGCGGACCGAGACACAGATACGCAGTATTTT.

Written as DNA, the CDR3 is TGTGTCAGAAGCTTAGCGGATGGCGGGGGCGAACAAGAGACCCAGTACTTC. Translated, it gives CVRSLADGGGEQETQYF. The genes are TRBV7-5 and TRBJ2-5; the table's D call TRBD2 went unverified against the DNA. TRBV7-5 is marked as a pseudogene. The CDR3 is made up of 17 amino acids.

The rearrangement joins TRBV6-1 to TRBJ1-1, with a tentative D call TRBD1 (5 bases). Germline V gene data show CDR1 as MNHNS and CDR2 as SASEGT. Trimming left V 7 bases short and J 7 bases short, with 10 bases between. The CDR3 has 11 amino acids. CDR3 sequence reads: CASTWGVEAFF. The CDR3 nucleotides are TGTGCCAGCACCTGGGGGGTTGAAGCTTTCTTT.

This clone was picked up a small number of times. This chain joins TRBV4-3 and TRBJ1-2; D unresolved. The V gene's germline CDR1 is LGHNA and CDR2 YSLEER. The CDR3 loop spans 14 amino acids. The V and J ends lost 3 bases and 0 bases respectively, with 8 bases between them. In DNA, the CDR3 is TGCGCCAGCAGCCAGTTCAGTGCTAACTATGGCTACACCTTC. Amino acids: CASSQFSANYGYTF.

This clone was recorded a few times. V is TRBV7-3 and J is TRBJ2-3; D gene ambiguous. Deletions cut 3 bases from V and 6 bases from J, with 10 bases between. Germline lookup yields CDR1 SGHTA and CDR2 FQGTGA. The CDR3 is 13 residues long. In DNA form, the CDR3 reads TGTGCCAGCAGCTTCGACCCCGGGGATACGCAGTATTTT. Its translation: CASSFDPGDTQYF.